A selection of T cell receptor beta chains follows, all from one sample in a study of T cells after yellow fever vaccination. TCRdb processed the 5' RACE reads anew with MiXCR; each CDR3 protein has one entry. The sample consists of just under 600,000 distinct CDR3 sequences, about 14% of them appearing once. The sample here was PBMCs, taken on the day of the yellow fever booster vaccination. The receptor set was obtained from a man aged 25 to 40 who received the YFV17D yellow fever vaccine. CDR3s include the opening cysteine and the closing phenylalanine or tryptophan. The order of the fields is V gene, D gene, J gene, clone size, CDR3 DNA, CDR3 protein. A D gene is named only where the DNA matches it firmly. Clone sizes are given selectively: once, few, many, or a class where the clone is expanded.

TRBV18,-,TRBJ2-3,few,TGTGCCAGCTCACCTCCGGGGCCTTCGCCTAGCACAGATACGCAGTATTTT,CASSPPGPSPSTDTQYF
TRBV20-1,TRBD2,TRBJ2-1,few,TGCAGTGCTAGAGATCCCCTAGCGGGATGGAAGCAGTTCTTC,CSARDPLAGWKQFF
TRBV7-2,TRBD2,TRBJ2-7,-,TGTGCCAGCAGCGGAGGGACTAAGTTTGCGGATGAGCAGTACTTC,CASSGGTKFADEQYF
TRBV6-2/TRBV6-3,-,TRBJ2-1,-,TGTGCCAGCGCCCCCCGGAGTCACTACAATGAGCAGTTCTTC,CASAPRSHYNEQFF
TRBV25-1,TRBD2,TRBJ2-2,few,TGTGCCAGCAGTGACCGGTCGGGGGGCACCGGGGAGCTGTTTTTT,CASSDRSGGTGELFF
TRBV19,-,TRBJ2-5,-,TGTGCCAGTAGTATGGGACAACGGGAGACCCAGTACTTC,CASSMGQRETQYF
TRBV29-1,-,TRBJ2-1,few,TGCAGCGGGAGGGGGCAGGGCGGGAATGAGCAGTTCTTC,CSGRGQGGNEQFF
TRBV7-6,TRBD2,TRBJ2-1,-,TGTGCCAGCAGCTTAGGTTCTAGCGGGATAGTCTACAATGAGCAGTTCTTC,CASSLGSSGIVYNEQFF
TRBV5-1,-,TRBJ1-6,-,TGCGCCAGCAGCTTGGAATCGGGGGGCAATTCACCCCTCCACTTT,CASSLESGGNSPLHF
TRBV24-1,-,TRBJ1-1,few,TGTGCCACCAGTGAACCGGGGCACACTGAAGCTTTCTTT,CATSEPGHTEAFF
TRBV3-1,-,TRBJ1-4,-,TGTGCCAGCAGCCAAGAGGACGCGGAAAAACTGTTTTTT,CASSQEDAEKLFF
TRBV20-1,-,TRBJ1-2,few,TGCAGTGCTAGAGATTCCGAAGGACGGCGCTATGGCTACACCTTC,CSARDSEGRRYGYTF
TRBV6-1,-,TRBJ1-4,few,TGTGCCAGCAGACCAGGGGATATTAATGAAAAACTGTTTTTT,CASRPGDINEKLFF
TRBV4-2,-,TRBJ2-7,few,TGTGCCAGCAGCCAAGATCCAGGACCTCGGGAGCAGTACTTC,CASSQDPGPREQYF
TRBV7-8,-,TRBJ1-6,few,TGTGCCAGCAGTATCACAGAAAACTCAAATTCACCCCTCCACTTT,CASSITENSNSPLHF
TRBV4-3,-,TRBJ2-6,-,TGCGCCAGCAGCCAAGACCTACAGGACTCTGGGGCCAACGTCCTGACTTTC,CASSQDLQDSGANVLTF
TRBV18,TRBD1,TRBJ2-1,few,TGTGCCAGCTCACCGGGACAGGGGGCTAATGAGCAGTTCTTC,CASSPGQGANEQFF
TRBV7-2,-,TRBJ2-5,-,TGTGCCAGCAGCTTTGGGGGACCGGGACGGGAGACCCAGTACTTC,CASSFGGPGRETQYF
TRBV5-4,-,TRBJ2-7,-,TGTGCCAGCAGCTTGAGAGGGGGACTGGGTGAGCAGTACTTC,CASSLRGGLGEQYF
TRBV14,TRBD2,TRBJ2-3,-,TGTGCCAGCAGCCAAGACGAGCGGGAGGTTACAGATACGCAGTATTTT,CASSQDEREVTDTQYF
TRBV7-2,-,TRBJ2-3,many,TGTGCCAGCAGGGCGGGACTCAGCACAGATACGCAGTATTTT,CASRAGLSTDTQYF
TRBV9,-,TRBJ1-4,-,TGTGCCAGCAGCTTCCGCGGACGAAAGAATGAAAAACTGTTTTTT,CASSFRGRKNEKLFF
TRBV20-1,TRBD2,TRBJ2-1,-,TGCAGTTTCCCTGCGGGACTAGCGGCCTCCTACAATGAGCAGTTCTTC,CSFPAGLAASYNEQFF
TRBV5-1,TRBD2,TRBJ2-5,many,TGCGCCAGCAGCTGGAGTGGAGGACTAGCATTTCAAGAGACCCAGTACTTC,CASSWSGGLAFQETQYF
TRBV7-9,TRBD2,TRBJ2-7,few,TGTGCCAGCCTTGCGGGAGGCGGCGAGCAGTACTTC,CASLAGGGEQYF
TRBV24-1,-,TRBJ2-5,-,TGTACCACCAGTGCCGTAGGAGAGCGAGAGACCCAGTACTTC,CTTSAVGERETQYF
TRBV5-1,TRBD1,TRBJ1-2,-,TGCGCCAGCAGCCCGGGACAGCCGCCCATTGGCTACACCTTC,CASSPGQPPIGYTF
TRBV28,-,TRBJ2-7,few,TGTGCCAGCCGGAGACAGCCAAACCGCTACGAGCAGTACTTC,CASRRQPNRYEQYF
TRBV7-2,-,TRBJ2-1,-,TGTGCCAGCAGCTCCGCCACCGGGCAAACCCGCAGGGGTGAGCAGTTCTTC,CASSSATGQTRRGEQFF
TRBV5-1,TRBD2,TRBJ2-3,-,TGCGCCAGCAGCTGGGAAGCGGGAGGCAACACAGATACGCAGTATTTT,CASSWEAGGNTDTQYF
TRBV29-1,TRBD1,TRBJ2-7,few,TGCAGCGTTAGTGCAGGGGGCTCCTACGAGCAGTACTTC,CSVSAGGSYEQYF
TRBV12-3/TRBV12-4,-,TRBJ1-5,many,TGTGCCAGCAGTTTAGCGCTAGGTCAGCCCCAGCATTTT,CASSLALGQPQHF
TRBV5-1,-,TRBJ2-5,many,TGCGCCAGCAGTCTGACAGAAATCCAAGAGACCCAGTACTTC,CASSLTEIQETQYF
TRBV20-1,TRBD2,TRBJ2-2,many,TGCAGTGCTCCTTCAGGCGGGAGGGGTACCGGGGAGCTGTTTTTT,CSAPSGGRGTGELFF
TRBV5-6,TRBD2,TRBJ2-1,few,TGTGCCAGCAGCTGGGGACTAGCGGGAGGGCCAGGGCAGTTCTTC,CASSWGLAGGPGQFF
TRBV5-6,-,TRBJ2-2,-,TGTGCCAGCAGCTTGTTCGCAGGGAAGAACGGGGAGCTGTTTTTT,CASSLFAGKNGELFF
TRBV12-3/TRBV12-4,-,TRBJ2-6,few,TGTGCCAGCTCCCACTACTCTGGGGCCAACGTCCTGACTTTC,CASSHYSGANVLTF
TRBV4-3,-,TRBJ1-1,-,TGCGCCAGCAGCCAAGTCTTAGGGTGGACTGAAGCTTTCTTT,CASSQVLGWTEAFF
TRBV25-1,-,TRBJ2-3,few,TGTGCCAGCAGTGAGGGGGGACGGACTATTGGGCAGTATTTT,CASSEGGRTIGQYF
TRBV7-2,TRBD1,TRBJ2-1,-,TGTGCCAGCAGTCTGTCCCGGGACAGACCGTACAATGAGCAGTTCTTC,CASSLSRDRPYNEQFF
TRBV20-1,-,TRBJ2-7,-,TGCAGTGCTAGAGATTACGGCCGCCAAAACTACGAGCAGTACTTC,CSARDYGRQNYEQYF
TRBV2,-,TRBJ1-3,few,TGTGCCAGCAGGGAGAGCTCTGGAAACACCATATATTTT,CASRESSGNTIYF
TRBV15,-,TRBJ2-3,few,TGTGCCACCAGCAGAGATTTAGTAGTGACGGAGACAGATACGCAGTATTTT,CATSRDLVVTETDTQYF
TRBV15,-,TRBJ2-5,-,TGTGCCACCAGCAGAGAAACCCAAATGCGAGAGACCCAGTACTTC,CATSRETQMRETQYF
TRBV13,-,TRBJ2-3,-,TGTGCCAGCAGCTCGACTAGGTTCGTTTCTACAGATACGCAGTATTTT,CASSSTRFVSTDTQYF
TRBV12-3/TRBV12-4,-,TRBJ2-3,few,TGTGCCAGCAGCCCACAGTGGGGGGCGCAACCAGATACGCAGTATTTT,CASSPQWGAQPDTQYF
TRBV5-1,TRBD2,TRBJ2-3,-,TGCGCCAGCAGCTTGCCAGAGGGACTAGCGGGGGGAACAGATACGCAGTATTTT,CASSLPEGLAGGTDTQYF
TRBV7-9,TRBD1,TRBJ2-7,few,TGTGCCAGCAGTCCCGCCGGGACAGCCTCCTACGAGCAGTACTTC,CASSPAGTASYEQYF
TRBV7-2,-,TRBJ2-1,few,TGTGCCAGCAGCCTCTTAACCGCTAGGCACAATGAGCAGTTCTTC,CASSLLTARHNEQFF
TRBV3-1,-,TRBJ2-1,-,TGTGCCAGCAGCCCGACGACTAACTCCTACAATGAGCAGTTCTTC,CASSPTTNSYNEQFF
TRBV4-1,TRBD2,TRBJ2-7,few,TGCGCCAGCAGCCAAGTACTAGCGGACTCCTACGAGCAGTACTTC,CASSQVLADSYEQYF
TRBV5-6,TRBD1,TRBJ2-7,-,TGTGCCAGCAGCTCAAACTCCGGGACAGGGCTGGGCGAGCAGTACTTC,CASSSNSGTGLGEQYF
TRBV28,TRBD2,TRBJ2-3,few,TGTGCCAGCTCCCGACTGTGGTCTAGCGGGGACGGGACAGATACGCAGTATTTT,CASSRLWSSGDGTDTQYF
TRBV12-3/TRBV12-4,-,TRBJ1-1,few,TGTGCCAGCCTCGGCAGAATGAACACTGAAGCTTTCTTT,CASLGRMNTEAFF
TRBV9,-,TRBJ2-1,-,TGTGCCAGCAGCGTAGGGGGGAGGCCCTCCTACAATGAGCAGTTCTTC,CASSVGGRPSYNEQFF
TRBV7-2,TRBD1,TRBJ2-7,few,TGTGCCAGCACGACAGGGGCCGAGCAGTACTTC,CASTTGAEQYF
TRBV6-1,TRBD1,TRBJ2-2,-,TGTGCCAGCGCCTTTACAGGGGCCGGGGAGCTGTTTTTT,CASAFTGAGELFF
TRBV19,-,TRBJ2-3,-,TGTGCCAGTAGGCCACAGGGGGAGGGGGATACGCAGTATTTT,CASRPQGEGDTQYF
TRBV10-3,-,TRBJ2-3,-,TGTGCCATCAGTTTCACCCCGGACGGAACAGATACGCAGTATTTT,CAISFTPDGTDTQYF
TRBV14,-,TRBJ1-2,-,TGTGCCAGCAGCCAAGGCACAGGGAAGGATGGCTACACCTTC,CASSQGTGKDGYTF